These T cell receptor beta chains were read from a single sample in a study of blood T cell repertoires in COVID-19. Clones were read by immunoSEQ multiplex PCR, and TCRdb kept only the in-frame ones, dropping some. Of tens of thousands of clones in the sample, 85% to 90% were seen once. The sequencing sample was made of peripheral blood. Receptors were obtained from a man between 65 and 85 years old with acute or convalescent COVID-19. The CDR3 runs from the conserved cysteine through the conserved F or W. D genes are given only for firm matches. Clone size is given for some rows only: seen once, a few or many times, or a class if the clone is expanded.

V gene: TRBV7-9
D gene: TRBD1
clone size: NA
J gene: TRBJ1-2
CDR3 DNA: TGTGCCAGCAGCAACCGGGACAGGGATTTTGGCTACACCTTC
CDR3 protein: CASSNRDRDFGYTF

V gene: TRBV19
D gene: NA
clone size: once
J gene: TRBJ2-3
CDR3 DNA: TGTGCCAGTAGTACTACAGGGAGCACAGATACGCAGTATTTT
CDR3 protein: CASSTTGSTDTQYF

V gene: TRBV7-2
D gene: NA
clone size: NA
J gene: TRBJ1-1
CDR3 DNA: TGTGCCAGCAGCTTATACGGGTTTAACACTGAAGCTTTCTTT
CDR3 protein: CASSLYGFNTEAFF

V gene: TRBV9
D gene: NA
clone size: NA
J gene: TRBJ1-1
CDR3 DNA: TGTGCCAGCAGCGTAGCTCCGGGGAGAAACACTGAAGCTTTCTTT
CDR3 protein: CASSVAPGRNTEAFF

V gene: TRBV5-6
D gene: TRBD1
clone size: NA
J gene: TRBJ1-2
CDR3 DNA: TGTGCCAGCAGCTTACAGGGGCCGGGATATGGCTACACCTTC
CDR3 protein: CASSLQGPGYGYTF

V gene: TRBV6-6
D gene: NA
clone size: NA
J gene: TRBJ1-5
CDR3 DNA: TGTGCCAGCAGCCGCCCTAGTAGCAATCAGCCCCAGCATTTT
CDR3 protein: CASSRPSSNQPQHF

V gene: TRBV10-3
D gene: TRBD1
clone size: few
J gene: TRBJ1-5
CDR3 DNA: TGTGCCATCAGTGCAGGGACAGGGAATAGCAATCAGCCCCAGCATTTT
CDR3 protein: CAISAGTGNSNQPQHF

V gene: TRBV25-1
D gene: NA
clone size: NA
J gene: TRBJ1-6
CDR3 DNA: TGTGCCAGCAGTGTACAGGGTAATTCACCCCTCCACTTT
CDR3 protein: CASSVQGNSPLHF

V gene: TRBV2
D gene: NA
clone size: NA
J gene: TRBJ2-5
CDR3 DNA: TGTGCCAGCAAGAACGGGGGAGAGACCCAGTACTTC
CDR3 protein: CASKNGGETQYF

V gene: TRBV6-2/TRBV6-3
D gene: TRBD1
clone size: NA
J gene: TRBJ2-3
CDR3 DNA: TGTGCCAGCAGCCGCGGGGACAGGAAGATAACAGATACGCAGTATTTT
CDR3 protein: CASSRGDRKITDTQYF

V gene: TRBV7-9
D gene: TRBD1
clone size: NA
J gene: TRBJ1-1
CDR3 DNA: TGTGCCAGCAGCTTACAGGGGGCGAACACTGAAGCTTTCTTT
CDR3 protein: CASSLQGANTEAFF